Listed below are T cell receptor beta chains from one sample, sequenced in a study of OX40 agonist ivuxolimab in advanced cancers. The repertoire was sequenced with immunoSEQ multiplex PCR; TCRdb's copy has only in-frame clones and lacks some. The sample contains about 100,000 clones, approximately 90% of which appear only once. The sample in question was CD4+ or CD8+ T cells sorted from blood, obtained in a trial of the OX40 agonist ivuxolimab. The receptors were sampled from an adult with an advanced solid tumor such as melanoma, head and neck, liver or kidney cancer. The CDR3 runs from the conserved cysteine through the conserved F or W. D genes are given only for firm matches.

V,D,J,CDR3
TRBV29-1,TRBD1,TRBJ1-1,CSVGQGRNTEAFF
TRBV4-3,TRBD2,TRBJ2-7,CASSQDSGLAGGFYEQYF
TRBV29-1,TRBD1,TRBJ2-2,CSVEPPTGTGNTGELFF
TRBV20-1,NA,TRBJ2-7,CSAWDYEQYF
TRBV5-1,TRBD2,TRBJ2-1,CASSLGVGAGSSYNEQFF
TRBV10-2,TRBD1,TRBJ2-5,CASHSPGTGLETQYF
TRBV25-1,TRBD1,TRBJ2-4,CASSLTGVDIQYF
TRBV28,NA,TRBJ2-1,CASTGGSYNEQFF
TRBV5-6,TRBD2,TRBJ2-3,CASSLALAGGSTDTQYF
TRBV14,NA,TRBJ1-4,CASSQEQGAISSGRKLFF
TRBV28,NA,TRBJ1-3,CATKIGGGERSGNTIYF
TRBV5-1,NA,TRBJ2-1,CASSFGGIGSYNEQFF
TRBV6-5,NA,TRBJ2-3,CASSYSGRGLADTQYF
TRBV15,NA,TRBJ2-7,CATSRGIAEPYEQYF
TRBV6-5,NA,TRBJ2-6,CASSYDGSGANVLTF
TRBV5-1,TRBD2,TRBJ2-4,CASSLYWVGGRGSSIQYF
TRBV5-1,TRBD2,TRBJ2-2,CASSMTTSGGTGELFF
TRBV7-2,TRBD1,TRBJ1-2,CASSLGTGSGYTF
TRBV25-1,TRBD2,TRBJ2-4,CASSERASGAKNIQYF
TRBV28,NA,TRBJ1-4,CASSFNGAGRSNEKLFF
TRBV10-3,NA,TRBJ1-2,CAISESLGLDYGYTF
TRBV7-2,TRBD2,TRBJ2-5,CASSLGTSGETQYF
TRBV5-1,TRBD1,TRBJ2-5,CASSQDRGLSQETQYF
TRBV9,NA,TRBJ1-1,CASSITALNTEAFF
TRBV6-1,NA,TRBJ2-2,CASSRTGRDTGELFF
TRBV9,TRBD1,TRBJ1-2,CASSSRQGSEDYGYTF
TRBV29-1,NA,TRBJ2-3,CSAPFAGRSTDTQYF
TRBV2,NA,TRBJ1-2,CASSEWEWGYTF
TRBV7-2,TRBD1,TRBJ1-1,CASSQGQGVTEAFF
TRBV28,NA,TRBJ1-2,CASSLHHLQSGYTF
TRBV6-6,TRBD1,TRBJ2-7,CASSYSRTGWEQYF
TRBV7-2,TRBD1,TRBJ1-1,CASSRDSASLKLAFF
TRBV7-9,NA,TRBJ2-3,CASSLDAASTDTQYF
TRBV7-6,TRBD2,TRBJ2-1,CASSLGGGNPYNEQFF
TRBV28,NA,TRBJ2-5,CASDGQNQETQYF
TRBV28,TRBD1,TRBJ2-3,CASSPGGRGTDTQYF
TRBV29-1,TRBD2,TRBJ2-5,CSGGAGGEYF
TRBV9,NA,TRBJ2-3,CASSVVGSQSDTQYF
TRBV5-1,TRBD1,TRBJ1-1,CASSLAGQYNTEAFF
TRBV7-9,NA,TRBJ2-5,CASSRNTGGETQYF
TRBV6-1,NA,TRBJ2-5,CASSEEVGIQETQYF
TRBV5-1,NA,TRBJ2-7,CASSFATMEYEQYF
TRBV10-2,TRBD2,TRBJ2-1,CASIGLAGVDNEQFF
TRBV2,TRBD1,TRBJ1-5,CASSEQGVGQPQHF
TRBV7-9,NA,TRBJ2-1,CASSFSGYNEQFF
TRBV5-6,NA,TRBJ2-1,CASSHPQETLLGNEQFF
TRBV18,TRBD2,TRBJ2-2,CASSPLSGANTGELFF
TRBV28,NA,TRBJ2-1,CASSHGPSGSSSYNEQFF
TRBV18,TRBD1,TRBJ1-1,CASSPQPTGGDTEAFF
TRBV5-1,TRBD1,TRBJ2-1,CASSEGQGFNEQFF
TRBV6-5,NA,TRBJ1-1,CASRGALEAFF
TRBV9,NA,TRBJ1-1,CASSQMNTEAFF
TRBV9,NA,TRBJ1-1,CASSGKQGGDTEAFF
TRBV18,NA,TRBJ1-2,CASSPQTAYGYTF